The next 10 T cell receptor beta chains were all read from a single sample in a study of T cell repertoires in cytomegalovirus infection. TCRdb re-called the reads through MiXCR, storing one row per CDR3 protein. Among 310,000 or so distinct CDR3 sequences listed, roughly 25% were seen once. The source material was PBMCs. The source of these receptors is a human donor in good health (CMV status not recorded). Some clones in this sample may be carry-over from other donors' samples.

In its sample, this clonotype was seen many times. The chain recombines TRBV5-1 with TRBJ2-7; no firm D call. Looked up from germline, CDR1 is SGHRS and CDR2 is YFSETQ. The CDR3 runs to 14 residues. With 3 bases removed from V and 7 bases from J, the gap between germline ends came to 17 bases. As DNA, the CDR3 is TGCGCCAGCAGCTCGGCCGCCGGGCCTCGGGAGCAGTACTTC. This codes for CASSSAAGPREQYF.

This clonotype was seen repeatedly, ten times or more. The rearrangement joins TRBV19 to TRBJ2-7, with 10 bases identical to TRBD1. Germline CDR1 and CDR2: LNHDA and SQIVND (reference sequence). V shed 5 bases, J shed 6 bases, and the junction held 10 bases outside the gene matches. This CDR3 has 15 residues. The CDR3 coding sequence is TGTGCCAGTAGTCCTTTGACAGGGGGCCGGTCCGAGCAGTACTTC. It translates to CASSPLTGGRSEQYF.

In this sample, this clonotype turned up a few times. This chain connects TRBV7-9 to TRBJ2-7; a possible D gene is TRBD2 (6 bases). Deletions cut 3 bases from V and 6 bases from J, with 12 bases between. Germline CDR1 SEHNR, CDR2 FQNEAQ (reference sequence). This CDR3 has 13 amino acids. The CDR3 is CASSLGLSREQYF. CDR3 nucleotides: TGTGCCAGCAGCTTGGGACTTTCACGCGAGCAGTACTTC.

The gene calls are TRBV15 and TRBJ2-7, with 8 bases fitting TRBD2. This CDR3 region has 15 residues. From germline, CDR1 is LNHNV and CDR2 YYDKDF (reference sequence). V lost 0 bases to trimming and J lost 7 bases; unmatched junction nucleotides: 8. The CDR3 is CATSRDIGGADEQYF. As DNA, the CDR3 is TGTGCCACCAGCAGAGATATCGGGGGGGCAGATGAGCAGTACTTC. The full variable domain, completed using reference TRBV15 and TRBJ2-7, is DAMVIQNPRYQVTQFGKPVTLSCSQTLNHNVMYWYQQKSSQAPKLLFHYYDKDFNNEADTPDNFQSRRPNTSFCFLDIRSPGLGDTAMYLCATSRDIGGADEQYFGPGTRLTVT.

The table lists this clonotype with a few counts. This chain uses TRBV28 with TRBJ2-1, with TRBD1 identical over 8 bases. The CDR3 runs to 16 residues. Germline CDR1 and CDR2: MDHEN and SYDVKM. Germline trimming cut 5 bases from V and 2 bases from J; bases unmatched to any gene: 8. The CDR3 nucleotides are TGTGCCAGCAGTGTACAAGGACAGGGTGCCTACAATGAGCAGTTCTTC. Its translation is CASSVQGQGAYNEQFF. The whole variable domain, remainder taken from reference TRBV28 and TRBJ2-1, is DVKVTQSSRYLVKRTGEKVFLECVQDMDHENMFWYRQDPGLGLRLIYFSYDVKMKEKGDIPEGYSVSREKKERFSLILESASTNQTSMYLCASSVQGQGAYNEQFFGPGTRLTVL.

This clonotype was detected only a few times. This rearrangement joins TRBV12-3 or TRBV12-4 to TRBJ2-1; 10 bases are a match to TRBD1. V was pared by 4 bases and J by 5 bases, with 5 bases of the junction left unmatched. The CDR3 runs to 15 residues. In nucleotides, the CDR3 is TGTGCCAGCAGTTGGGGACAGGGGTTTGACAATGAGCAGTTCTTC. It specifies CASSWGQGFDNEQFF.

CDR3 in DNA: TGTGCCAGCAGCGGCGGCGTCAATGAGCAGTTCTTC. This sequence encodes CASSGGVNEQFF. This sequence joins TRBV11-3 and TRBJ2-1; D ambiguous. Trimming left V 5 bases short and J 6 bases short, with 8 bases between. Looked up from germline, CDR1 is SGHNT and CDR2 is YENEEA. The CDR3 is made up of 12 amino acids.

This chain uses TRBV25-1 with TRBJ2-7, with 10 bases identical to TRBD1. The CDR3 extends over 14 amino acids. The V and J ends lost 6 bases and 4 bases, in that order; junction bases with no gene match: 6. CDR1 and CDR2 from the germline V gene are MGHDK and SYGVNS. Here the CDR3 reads CASRDRTGGYEQYF. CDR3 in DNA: TGTGCCAGCAGAGATCGGACAGGGGGATACGAGCAGTACTTC.

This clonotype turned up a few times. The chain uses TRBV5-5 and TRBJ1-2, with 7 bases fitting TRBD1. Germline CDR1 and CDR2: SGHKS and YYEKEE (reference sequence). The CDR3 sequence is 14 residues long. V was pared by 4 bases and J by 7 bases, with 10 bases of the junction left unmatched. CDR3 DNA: TGTGCCAGCAGCCCTACGACAGGGAATGGTGGCTACACCTTC. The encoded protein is CASSPTTGNGGYTF.

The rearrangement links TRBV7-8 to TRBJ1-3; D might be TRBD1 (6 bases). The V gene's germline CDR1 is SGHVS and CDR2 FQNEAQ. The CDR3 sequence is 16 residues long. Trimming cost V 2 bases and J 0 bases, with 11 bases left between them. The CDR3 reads CASSLLLRGSGNTIYF. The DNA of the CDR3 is TGTGCCAGCAGCTTACTTCTCAGGGGCTCTGGAAACACCATATATTTT.